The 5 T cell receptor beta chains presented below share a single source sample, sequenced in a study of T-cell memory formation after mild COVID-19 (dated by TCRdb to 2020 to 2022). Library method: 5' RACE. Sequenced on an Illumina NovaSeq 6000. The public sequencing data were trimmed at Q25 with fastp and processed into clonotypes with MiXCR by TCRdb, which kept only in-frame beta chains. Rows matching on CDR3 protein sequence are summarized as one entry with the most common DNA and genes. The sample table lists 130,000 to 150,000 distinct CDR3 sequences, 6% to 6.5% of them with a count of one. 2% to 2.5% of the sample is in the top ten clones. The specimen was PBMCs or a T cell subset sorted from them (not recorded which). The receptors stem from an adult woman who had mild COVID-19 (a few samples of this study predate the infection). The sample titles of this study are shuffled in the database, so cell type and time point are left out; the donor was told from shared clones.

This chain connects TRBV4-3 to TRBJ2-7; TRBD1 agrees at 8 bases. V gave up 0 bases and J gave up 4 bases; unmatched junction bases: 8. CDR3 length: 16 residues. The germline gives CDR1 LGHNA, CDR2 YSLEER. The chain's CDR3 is CASSQDRQGASYEQYF. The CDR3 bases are TGCGCCAGCAGCCAAGATAGGCAGGGGGCGTCGTACGAGCAGTACTTC.

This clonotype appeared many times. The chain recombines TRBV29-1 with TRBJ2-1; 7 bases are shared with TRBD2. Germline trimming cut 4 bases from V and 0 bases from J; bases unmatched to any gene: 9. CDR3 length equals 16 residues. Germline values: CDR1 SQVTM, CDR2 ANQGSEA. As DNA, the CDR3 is TGCAGCGTTGGTAATAGCGGGCGAAGCTCCTACAATGAGCAGTTCTTC. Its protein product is CSVGNSGRSSYNEQFF.

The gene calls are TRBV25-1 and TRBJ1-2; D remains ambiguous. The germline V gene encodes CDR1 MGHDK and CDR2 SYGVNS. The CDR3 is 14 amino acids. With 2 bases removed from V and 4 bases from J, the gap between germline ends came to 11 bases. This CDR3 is CASSEPSMFYGYTF. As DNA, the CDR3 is TGTGCCAGCAGTGAACCCTCCATGTTCTATGGCTACACCTTC.

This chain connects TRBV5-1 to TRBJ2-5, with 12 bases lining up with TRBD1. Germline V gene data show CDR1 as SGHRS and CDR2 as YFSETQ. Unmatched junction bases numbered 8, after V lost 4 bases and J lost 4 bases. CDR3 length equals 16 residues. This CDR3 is CASSRPGQGAAETQYF. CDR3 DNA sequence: TGCGCCAGCAGCCGGCCGGGACAGGGGGCCGCAGAGACCCAGTACTTC.

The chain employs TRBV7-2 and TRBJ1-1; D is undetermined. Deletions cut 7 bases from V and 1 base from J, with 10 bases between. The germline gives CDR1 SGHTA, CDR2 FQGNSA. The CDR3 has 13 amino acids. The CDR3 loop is CASTAQRNTEAFF. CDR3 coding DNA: TGTGCCAGCACGGCGCAAAGGAACACTGAAGCTTTCTTT.